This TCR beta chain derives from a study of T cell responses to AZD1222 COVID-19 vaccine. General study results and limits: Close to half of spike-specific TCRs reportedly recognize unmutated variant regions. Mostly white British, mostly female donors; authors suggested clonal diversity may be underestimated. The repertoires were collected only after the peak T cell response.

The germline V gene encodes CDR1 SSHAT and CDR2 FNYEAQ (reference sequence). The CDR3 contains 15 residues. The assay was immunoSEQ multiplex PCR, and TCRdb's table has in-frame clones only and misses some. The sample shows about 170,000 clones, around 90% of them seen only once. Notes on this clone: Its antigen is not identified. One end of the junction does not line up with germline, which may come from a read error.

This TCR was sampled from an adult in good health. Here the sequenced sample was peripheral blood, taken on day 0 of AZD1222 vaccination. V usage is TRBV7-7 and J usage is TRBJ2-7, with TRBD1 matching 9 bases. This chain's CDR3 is CASSPGQGPLYEQYF. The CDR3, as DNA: TGTGCTAGCAGCCCTGGACAGGGGCCTTTGTACGAGCAGTACTTC.